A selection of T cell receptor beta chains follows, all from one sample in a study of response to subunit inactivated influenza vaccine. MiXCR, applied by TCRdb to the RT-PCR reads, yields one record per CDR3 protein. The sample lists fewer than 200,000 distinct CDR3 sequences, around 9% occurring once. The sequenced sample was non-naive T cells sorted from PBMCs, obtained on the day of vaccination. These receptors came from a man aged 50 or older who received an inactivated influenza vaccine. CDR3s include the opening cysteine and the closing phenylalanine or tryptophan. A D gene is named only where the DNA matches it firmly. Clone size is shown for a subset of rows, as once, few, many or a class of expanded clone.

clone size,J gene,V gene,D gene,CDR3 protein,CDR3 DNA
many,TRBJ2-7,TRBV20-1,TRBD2,CSASPFQRGARVYEQYF,TGCAGTGCTTCCCCTTTCCAGCGGGGGGCCAGGGTCTACGAGCAGTACTTC
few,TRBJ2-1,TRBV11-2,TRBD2,CASSRQGAGGNDNEQFF,TGTGCCAGCAGCCGTCAAGGAGCGGGGGGTAACGACAATGAGCAGTTCTTC
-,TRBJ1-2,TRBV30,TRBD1,CAWSRGLYGYTF,TGTGCCTGGTCGAGGGGGCTCTATGGCTACACCTTC
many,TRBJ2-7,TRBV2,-,CASSVDRSSYEQYF,TGTGCCAGCAGTGTTGACAGGAGCTCCTACGAGCAGTACTTC
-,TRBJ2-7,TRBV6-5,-,CASSLDRGDEQYF,TGTGCCAGCAGTCTGGACCGGGGAGACGAGCAGTACTTC
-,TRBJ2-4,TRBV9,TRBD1,CASSGSQGPASKNIQYF,TGTGCCAGCAGCGGATCACAGGGGCCAGCGTCCAAAAACATTCAGTACTTC
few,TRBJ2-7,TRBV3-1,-,CASSRGATSYEQYF,TGTGCCAGCAGCCGGGGGGCCACTTCCTACGAGCAGTACTTC
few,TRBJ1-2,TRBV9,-,CASSTNRRGYTF,TGTGCCAGCAGCACGAACAGGAGGGGCTACACCTTC
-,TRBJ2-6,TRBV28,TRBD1,CASSPRTGPISGANVLTF,TGTGCCAGCAGCCCCCGGACAGGGCCTATCTCTGGGGCCAACGTCCTGACTTTC
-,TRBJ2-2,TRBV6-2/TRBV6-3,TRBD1,CASSYAGTATGELFF,TGTGCCAGCAGTTACGCCGGGACAGCCACCGGGGAGCTGTTTTTT
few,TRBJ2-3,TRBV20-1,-,CSARQTRTQYF,TGCAGTGCTCGACAGACTCGTACGCAGTATTTT
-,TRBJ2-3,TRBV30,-,CAWDRGGTDTQYF,TGTGCCTGGGACAGGGGAGGGACAGATACGCAGTATTTT
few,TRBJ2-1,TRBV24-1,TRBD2,CATSDFSPGGFYNEQFF,TGTGCCACCAGTGATTTTTCACCGGGAGGATTCTACAATGAGCAGTTCTTC
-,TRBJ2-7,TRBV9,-,CASSGGPDIGEQYF,TGTGCCAGCAGCGGGGGACCAGATATCGGCGAGCAGTACTTC
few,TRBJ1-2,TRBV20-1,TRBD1,CSAGGQGISNYGYTF,TGCAGTGCTGGCGGACAGGGTATATCTAACTATGGCTACACCTTC
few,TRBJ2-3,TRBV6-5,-,CASSPTSDTQYF,TGTGCCAGCAGCCCCACGTCAGATACGCAGTATTTT
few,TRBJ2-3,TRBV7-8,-,CASSLDFWRGTDTQYF,TGTGCCAGCAGCTTAGATTTCTGGCGGGGCACAGATACGCAGTATTTT
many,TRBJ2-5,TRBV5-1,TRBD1,CASSWRGQGTQETQYF,TGCGCCAGCAGCTGGAGGGGACAGGGCACCCAAGAGACCCAGTACTTC
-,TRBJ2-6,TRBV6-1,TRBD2,CASSRPRERGSSGANVLTF,TGTGCCAGCAGCCGACCCCGTGAGCGGGGGTCTTCTGGGGCCAACGTCCTGACTTTC
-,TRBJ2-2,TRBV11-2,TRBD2,CASSRGGGGAVTGELFF,TGTGCCAGCAGTCGAGGTGGCGGGGGGGCCGTCACCGGGGAGCTGTTTTTT
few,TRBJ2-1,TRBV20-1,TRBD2,CSAPRGGGNEQFF,TGCAGTGCTCCCCGCGGGGGGGGCAATGAGCAGTTCTTC
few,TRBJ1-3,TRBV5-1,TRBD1,CASSDAGQASGNTIYF,TGCGCCAGCAGCGACGCGGGACAGGCCTCTGGAAACACCATATATTTT
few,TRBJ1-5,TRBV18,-,CASSRGSSNQPQHF,TGTGCCAGCTCACGAGGGTCTAGCAATCAGCCCCAGCATTTT
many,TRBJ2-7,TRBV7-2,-,CASSLSPSFGEQYF,TGTGCCAGCAGCTTAAGTCCTAGCTTCGGCGAGCAGTACTTC
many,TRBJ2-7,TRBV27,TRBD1,CASSPVGTGAYEQYF,TGTGCCAGCAGTCCGGTTGGGACAGGGGCCTACGAGCAGTACTTC
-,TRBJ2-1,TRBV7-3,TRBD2,CASSATSGNREQFF,TGTGCCAGCAGCGCGACTAGCGGGAATCGAGAGCAGTTCTTC
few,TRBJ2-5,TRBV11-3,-,CASSLEVYETQYF,TGTGCCAGCAGCTTAGAAGTCTATGAGACCCAGTACTTC
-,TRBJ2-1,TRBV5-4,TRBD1,CASSLAGQGSIGSYNEQFF,TGTGCCAGCAGCTTGGCGGGACAGGGGTCGATAGGTTCCTACAATGAGCAGTTCTTC
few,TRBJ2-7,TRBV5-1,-,CASSADSEQYF,TGCGCCAGCAGCGCAGATTCCGAGCAGTACTTC
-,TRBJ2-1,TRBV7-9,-,CASSLDLGWEQFF,TGTGCCAGCAGCTTAGACCTGGGGTGGGAACAGTTCTTC
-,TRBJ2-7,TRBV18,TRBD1,CASSFDRARSYEQYF,TGTGCCAGCTCATTTGACAGGGCCAGGTCCTACGAGCAGTACTTC
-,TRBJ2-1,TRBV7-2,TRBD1,CASSFARGNEQFF,TGTGCCAGCAGCTTTGCCAGGGGGAATGAGCAGTTCTTC
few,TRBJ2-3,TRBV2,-,CAINEQFTDTQYF,TGTGCCATCAACGAACAGTTCACAGATACGCAGTATTTT
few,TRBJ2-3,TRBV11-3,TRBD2,CASSRGRAGGTDTQYF,TGTGCCAGCAGCCGAGGGCGAGCGGGGGGCACAGATACGCAGTATTTT
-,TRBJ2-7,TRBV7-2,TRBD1,CASSITGDHEQYF,TGTGCCAGCAGCATCACAGGGGACCACGAGCAGTACTTC
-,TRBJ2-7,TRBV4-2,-,CASSQGDLTREQYF,TGTGCCAGCAGCCAAGGAGACCTGACTAGAGAGCAGTACTTC
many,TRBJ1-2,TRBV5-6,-,CASSLAGFDDGYTF,TGTGCCAGCAGCTTGGCGGGGTTTGACGATGGCTACACCTTC
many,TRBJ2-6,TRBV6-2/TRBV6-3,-,CASSYDGSGANVLTF,TGTGCCAGCAGTTACGATGGCTCTGGGGCCAACGTCCTGACTTTC
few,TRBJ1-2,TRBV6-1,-,CASSVTGAGIYGYTF,TGTGCCAGCAGTGTAACGGGGGCCGGCATATATGGCTACACCTTC